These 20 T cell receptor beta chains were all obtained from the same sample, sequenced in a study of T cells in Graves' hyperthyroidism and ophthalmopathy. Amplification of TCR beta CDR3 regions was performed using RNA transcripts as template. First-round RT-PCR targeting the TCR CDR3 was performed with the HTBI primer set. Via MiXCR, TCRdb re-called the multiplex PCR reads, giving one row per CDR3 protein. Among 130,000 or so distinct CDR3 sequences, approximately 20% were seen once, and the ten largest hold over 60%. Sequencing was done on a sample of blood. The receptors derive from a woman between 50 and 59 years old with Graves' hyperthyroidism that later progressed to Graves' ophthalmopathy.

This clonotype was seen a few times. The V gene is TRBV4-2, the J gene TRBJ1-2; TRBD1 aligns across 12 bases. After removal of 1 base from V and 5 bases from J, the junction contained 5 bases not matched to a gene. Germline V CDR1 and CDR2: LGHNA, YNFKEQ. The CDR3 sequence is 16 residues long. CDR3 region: CASSQGGQGATYGYTF. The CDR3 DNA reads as TGTGCCAGCAGCCAAGGGGGACAGGGGGCGACATATGGCTACACCTTC.

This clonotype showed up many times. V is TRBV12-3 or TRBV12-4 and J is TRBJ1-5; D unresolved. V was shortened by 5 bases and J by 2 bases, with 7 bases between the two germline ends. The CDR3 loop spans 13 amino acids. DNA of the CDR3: TGTGCCAGCAGTGCCCAAGGCAATCAGCCCCAGCATTTT. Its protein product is CASSAQGNQPQHF.

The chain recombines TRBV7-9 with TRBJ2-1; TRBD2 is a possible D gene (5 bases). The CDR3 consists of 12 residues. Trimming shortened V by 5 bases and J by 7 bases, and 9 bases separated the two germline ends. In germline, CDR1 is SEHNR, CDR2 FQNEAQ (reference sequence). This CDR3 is CASSQRENEQFF. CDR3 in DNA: TGTGCCAGCAGCCAGAGGGAGAATGAGCAGTTCTTC.

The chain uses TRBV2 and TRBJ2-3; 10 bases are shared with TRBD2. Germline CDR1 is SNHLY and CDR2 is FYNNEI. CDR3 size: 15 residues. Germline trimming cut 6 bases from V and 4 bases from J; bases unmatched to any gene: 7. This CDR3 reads CASRVASGSSDTQYF. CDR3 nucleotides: TGTGCCAGCAGGGTCGCTAGCGGGAGTTCAGATACGCAGTATTTT.

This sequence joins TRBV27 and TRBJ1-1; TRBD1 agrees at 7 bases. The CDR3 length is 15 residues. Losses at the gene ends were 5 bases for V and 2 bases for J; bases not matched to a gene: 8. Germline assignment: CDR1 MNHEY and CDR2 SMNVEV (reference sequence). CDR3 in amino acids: CASSGGTAGNTEAFF. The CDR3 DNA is TGTGCCAGCAGTGGTGGGACAGCCGGTAACACTGAAGCTTTCTTT.

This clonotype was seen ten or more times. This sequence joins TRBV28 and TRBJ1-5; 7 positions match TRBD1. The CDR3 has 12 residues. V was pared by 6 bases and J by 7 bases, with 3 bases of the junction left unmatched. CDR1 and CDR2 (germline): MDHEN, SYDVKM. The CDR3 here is CASRRQGQPQHF. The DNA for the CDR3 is TGTGCCAGCAGGAGACAGGGCCAGCCCCAGCATTTT.

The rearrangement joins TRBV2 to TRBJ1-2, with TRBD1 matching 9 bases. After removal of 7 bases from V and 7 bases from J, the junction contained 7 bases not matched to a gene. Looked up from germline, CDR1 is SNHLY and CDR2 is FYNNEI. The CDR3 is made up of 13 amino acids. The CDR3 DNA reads TGTGCCAGCAACATGGACAGGGGCGCTGGCTACACCTTC. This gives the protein CASNMDRGAGYTF.

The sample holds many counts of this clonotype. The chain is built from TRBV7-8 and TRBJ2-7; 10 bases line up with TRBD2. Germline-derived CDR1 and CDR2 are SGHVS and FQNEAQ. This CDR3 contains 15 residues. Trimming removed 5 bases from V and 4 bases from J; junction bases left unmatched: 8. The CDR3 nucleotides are TGTGCCAGCAGCCCTACTAGCGGGATAGTTTACGAGCAGTACTTC. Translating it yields CASSPTSGIVYEQYF.

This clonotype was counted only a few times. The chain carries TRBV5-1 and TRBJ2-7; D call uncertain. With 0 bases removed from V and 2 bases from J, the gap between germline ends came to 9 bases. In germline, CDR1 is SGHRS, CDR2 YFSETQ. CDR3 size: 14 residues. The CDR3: CASSLDVAPYEQYF. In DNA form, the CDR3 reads TGCGCCAGCAGCTTGGATGTAGCTCCCTACGAGCAGTACTTC.

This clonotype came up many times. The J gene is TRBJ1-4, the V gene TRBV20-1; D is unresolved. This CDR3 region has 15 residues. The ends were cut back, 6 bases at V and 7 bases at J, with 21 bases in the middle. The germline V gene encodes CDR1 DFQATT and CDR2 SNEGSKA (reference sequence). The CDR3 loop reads CSAGRQRSNAEKLFF. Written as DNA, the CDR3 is TGCAGTGCGGGCCGACAACGCTCCAACGCTGAAAAACTGTTTTTT.

In DNA form, the CDR3 reads TGCAGTGCTCCGGGACTATGGAGCTCTGGGGCCAACGTCCTGACTTTC. Its translation: CSAPGLWSSGANVLTF. The V and J genes are TRBV20-1 and TRBJ2-6, with TRBD2 identical over 7 bases. Germline lookup yields CDR1 DFQATT and CDR2 SNEGSKA (reference sequence). This CDR3 spans 16 amino acids. After removal of 5 bases from V and 0 bases from J, the junction contained 7 bases not matched to a gene.

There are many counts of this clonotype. CDR3 bases: TGCAGCGTTGTATCCCCGCGGTACCAAGAGACCCAGTACTTC. Its translation: CSVVSPRYQETQYF. The rearrangement joins TRBV29-1 to TRBJ2-5; D not resolved. Germline CDR1 is SQVTM and CDR2 is ANQGSEA. The germline V and J ends were trimmed by 4 bases and 0 bases, with 12 bases remaining between them. This CDR3 has 14 amino acids.

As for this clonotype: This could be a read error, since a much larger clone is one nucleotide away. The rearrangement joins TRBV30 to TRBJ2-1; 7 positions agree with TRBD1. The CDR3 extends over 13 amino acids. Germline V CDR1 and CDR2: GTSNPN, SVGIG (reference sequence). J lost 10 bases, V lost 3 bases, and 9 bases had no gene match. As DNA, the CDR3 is TGTGCCTGGAGGGGGGACAGTGTATACGAGCAGTTCTTC. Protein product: CAWRGDSVYEQFF.

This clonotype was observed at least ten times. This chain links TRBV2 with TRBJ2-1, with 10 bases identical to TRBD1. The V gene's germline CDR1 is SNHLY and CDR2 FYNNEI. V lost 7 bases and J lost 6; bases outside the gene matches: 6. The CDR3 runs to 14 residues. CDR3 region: CASKGQGTGNEQFF. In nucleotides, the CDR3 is TGTGCCAGCAAGGGACAGGGGACAGGCAATGAGCAGTTCTTC.

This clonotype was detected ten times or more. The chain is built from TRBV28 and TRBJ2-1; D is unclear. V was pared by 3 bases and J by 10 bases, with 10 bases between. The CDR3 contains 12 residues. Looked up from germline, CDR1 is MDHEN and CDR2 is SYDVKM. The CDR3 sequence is CASSLGLSEQFF. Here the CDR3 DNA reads TGTGCCAGCAGTTTGGGGTTGTCGGAGCAGTTCTTC.

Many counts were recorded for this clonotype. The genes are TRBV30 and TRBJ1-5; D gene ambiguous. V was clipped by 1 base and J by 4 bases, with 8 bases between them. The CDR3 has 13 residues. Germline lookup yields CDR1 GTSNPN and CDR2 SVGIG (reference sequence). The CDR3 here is CAWSGSSNQPQHF. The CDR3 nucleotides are TGTGCCTGGAGTGGTAGCTCGAATCAGCCCCAGCATTTT.

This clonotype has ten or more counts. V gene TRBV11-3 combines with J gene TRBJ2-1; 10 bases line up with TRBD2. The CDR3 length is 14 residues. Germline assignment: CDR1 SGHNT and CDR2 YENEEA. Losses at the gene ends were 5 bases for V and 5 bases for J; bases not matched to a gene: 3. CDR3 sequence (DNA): TGTGCCAGCAGCACTAGCGGGACCCACAATGAGCAGTTCTTC. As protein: CASSTSGTHNEQFF. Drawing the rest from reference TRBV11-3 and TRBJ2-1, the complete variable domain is EAGVVQSPRYKIIEKKQPVAFWCNPISGHNTLYWYLQNLGQGPELLIRYENEEAVDDSQLPKDRFSAERLKGVDSTLKIQPAELGDSAVYLCASSTSGTHNEQFFGPGTRLTVL.

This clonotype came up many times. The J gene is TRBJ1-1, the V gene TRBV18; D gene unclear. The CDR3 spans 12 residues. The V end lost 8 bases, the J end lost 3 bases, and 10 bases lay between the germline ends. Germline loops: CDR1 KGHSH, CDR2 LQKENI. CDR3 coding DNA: TGTGCCAGCCATAAGTTGTACACTGAAGCTTTCTTT. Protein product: CASHKLYTEAFF.

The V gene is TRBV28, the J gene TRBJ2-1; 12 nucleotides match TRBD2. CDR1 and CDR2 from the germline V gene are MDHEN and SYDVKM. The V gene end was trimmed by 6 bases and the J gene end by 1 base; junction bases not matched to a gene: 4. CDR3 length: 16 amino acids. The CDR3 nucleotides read TGTGCCAGCAGGACTACTAGCGGGGGGTCCTACAATGAGCAGTTCTTC. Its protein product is CASRTTSGGSYNEQFF.

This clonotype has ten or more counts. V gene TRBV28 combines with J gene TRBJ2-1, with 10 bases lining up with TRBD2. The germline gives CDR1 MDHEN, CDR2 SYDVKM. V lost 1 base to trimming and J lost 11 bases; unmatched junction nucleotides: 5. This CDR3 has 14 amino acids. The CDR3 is CASSLSPGLAKQFF. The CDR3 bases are TGTGCCAGCAGTTTATCTCCGGGACTAGCGAAGCAGTTCTTC.